This T cell receptor (beta chain) derives from a study of chemoradiotherapy in HPV16-positive cancers. Study-wide points: HPV-responsive T-cell expansion during chemoradiotherapy was linked to improved recurrence-free survival in HPV16-positive patients. During treatment, candidate HPV-specific clones and E7-related motifs expanded in tumor.

V was shortened by 10 bases and J by 7 bases, with 14 bases between the two germline ends. Germline loops: CDR1 MNHEY, CDR2 SVGAGI. The length of the CDR3 is 13 residues. Clones were read by immunoSEQ multiplex PCR, and TCRdb kept only the in-frame ones, dropping some. The table lists about 20,000 clones, approximately 84% of them singletons. Concerning this clone: Its specificity is not known.

The chain employs TRBV6-5 and TRBJ1-6; D is unclear. This sample comprised blood, obtained from a patient who underwent chemoradiotherapy. This receptor was identified in a human donor with HPV-associated anogenital cancer. CDR3 DNA: TGTGCCATCCGGGCGGCGCGCAATTCACCCCTCCACTTT. As protein: CAIRAARNSPLHF.